Listed below are T cell receptor beta chains from one sample, sequenced in a study of blood T cell repertoires in COVID-19. Data came from immunoSEQ multiplex PCR; TCRdb stores just in-frame clones and leaves some out. The sample holds roughly 100,000 clones, roughly 80% seen once. Sequencing input: peripheral blood. These receptors all come from a woman of 80 years or more with acute or convalescent COVID-19. The CDR3 runs from the conserved cysteine through the conserved F or W. A D gene is named only where the DNA matches it firmly. Clone size is shown for a subset of rows, as once, few, many or a class of expanded clone.

V gene	clone size	J gene	D gene	CDR3 DNA	CDR3 protein
TRBV9	once	TRBJ2-3	TRBD2	TGTGCCAGCAGCGCACTAGCGTCAGGGGATACGCAGTATTTT	CASSALASGDTQYF
TRBV6-2/TRBV6-3	.	TRBJ2-1	TRBD2	TGTGCCAGCAGTTACTCGTTAATGCGGGAGGTTAGGAATGAGCAGTTCTTC	CASSYSLMREVRNEQFF
TRBV7-2	.	TRBJ2-5	TRBD1	TGTGCCAGCAGCATCCAGACAGGGGTATCAGAGACCCAGTACTTC	CASSIQTGVSETQYF
TRBV7-2	.	TRBJ1-1	.	TGTGCCAGCAGCTTATTAGGGGAGAACACTGAAGCTTTCTTT	CASSLLGENTEAFF
TRBV2	few	TRBJ2-1	TRBD1	TGTGCCAGCAGTGAAGGTCGCAGGGGGCGCAACAATGAGCAGTTCTTC	CASSEGRRGRNNEQFF
TRBV11-1	few	TRBJ2-1	TRBD2	TGTGCCAGCAGCTTAATAGCGGGTAGAAATGAGCAGTTCTTC	CASSLIAGRNEQFF
TRBV19	.	TRBJ2-1	TRBD2	TGTGCCAGTAGTATAGATTTGAGCGGGAGGGCCGGACAGTTCTTC	CASSIDLSGRAGQFF
TRBV7-2	.	TRBJ2-3	TRBD2	TGTGCCAGCAGCCCCGGCACTATAGCGGGGGCAGATACGCAGTATTTT	CASSPGTIAGADTQYF
TRBV18	.	TRBJ2-1	TRBD1	TGTGCCAGCTCACCCCAGTCCGGGACAGTCTACAATGAGCAGTTCTTC	CASSPQSGTVYNEQFF
TRBV2	.	TRBJ2-1	TRBD2	TGTGCCAGCAGTGACAGGCTAGCGGGGTACAATGAGCAGTTCTTC	CASSDRLAGYNEQFF
TRBV9	.	TRBJ2-5	.	TGTGCCAGCAGCGTAGGCGACAGGCAAGAGACCCAGTACTTC	CASSVGDRQETQYF
TRBV6-5	.	TRBJ2-5	TRBD2	TGTGCCAGCAGTCTTCGGACTAGCGGAGAGACCCAGTACTTC	CASSLRTSGETQYF
TRBV28	once	TRBJ1-6	.	TGTGCCAGCAGAGGCACGGGGGGCCACAATTCACCCCTCCACTTT	CASRGTGGHNSPLHF
TRBV7-2	.	TRBJ1-5	.	TGTGCCAGCAGCCCTGGGGGCGGGCTGCGGCCCCAGCATTTT	CASSPGGGLRPQHF
TRBV9	.	TRBJ2-6	.	TGTGCCAGCAGCGCCGGGACACGGAGCTCTGGGGCCAACGTCCTGACTTTC	CASSAGTRSSGANVLTF
TRBV3-1/TRBV3-2	.	TRBJ2-5	.	TGTGCCAGCAGCCGAGGGGGAGGGGGTGAGACCCAGTACTTC	CASSRGGGGETQYF
TRBV18	.	TRBJ1-2	.	TGTGCCAGCTCACCACCGGGGGGGACTAACTATGGCTACACCTTC	CASSPPGGTNYGYTF
TRBV6-6	.	TRBJ2-4	TRBD2	TGTGCCAGCAGTCAGAACGGACTAGCGGGGGGGAAAAACATTCAGTACTTC	CASSQNGLAGGKNIQYF
TRBV4-1	.	TRBJ2-1	TRBD2	TGCGCCAGCAGCCAAGACTCTAGCGGGGTATACAATGAGCAGTTCTTC	CASSQDSSGVYNEQFF
TRBV19	.	TRBJ1-4	TRBD1	TGTGCCAGTAGTCCCGGGACAGCCGGCGGAGAAAAACTGTTTTTT	CASSPGTAGGEKLFF
TRBV13	few	TRBJ1-5	.	TGTGCCAGCAGCTTAGGGGGGCGCGATCAGCCCCAGCATTTT	CASSLGGRDQPQHF
TRBV6-4	.	TRBJ2-3	.	TGTGCCAGCAGTCACAGGGAAGGAACAGATACGCAGTATTTT	CASSHREGTDTQYF
TRBV27	.	TRBJ2-7	TRBD2	TGTGCCAGCAGTTTTCGGGGACTAGCGCTCGGAAGCTCCTACGAGCAGTACTTC	CASSFRGLALGSSYEQYF
TRBV14	.	TRBJ2-3	.	TGTGCCAGCTCGAGTGGACAGTTCACAGATACGCAGTATTTT	CASSSGQFTDTQYF
TRBV6-5	few	TRBJ2-2	TRBD2	TGTGCCAGCAGTTACTCTCCTAGCGGGAGGACCGGGGAGCTGTTTTTT	CASSYSPSGRTGELFF
TRBV19	.	TRBJ2-1	TRBD1	TGTGCCAGTAGTATCTCTCAGGGGGCGCGGGACAATGAGCAGTTCTTC	CASSISQGARDNEQFF
TRBV19	.	TRBJ1-5	.	TGTGCCAGTAGTATCGTATTGACGGCCGGGGGTCAGCCCCAGCATTTT	CASSIVLTAGGQPQHF
TRBV7-9	few	TRBJ2-3	TRBD1	TGTGCCAGCAGCCTAGGGACAGTAGATACGCAGTATTTT	CASSLGTVDTQYF
TRBV30	.	TRBJ1-5	.	TGTGCCTGGTCCTCTAGGGGGTTAAGCAATCAGCCCCAGCATTTT	CAWSSRGLSNQPQHF
TRBV19	.	TRBJ1-2	.	TGTGCCAGTAGCATAGACAGAAACTATGGCTACACCTTC	CASSIDRNYGYTF
TRBV6-6	.	TRBJ2-2	TRBD2	TGTGCCAGCACCCAGCTAGCGGGCGGCGGGGAGCTGTTTTTT	CASTQLAGGGELFF
TRBV18	.	TRBJ2-1	TRBD2	TGTGCCAGCTCACTAAGGACTAGCGAGTACAATGAGCAGTTCTTC	CASSLRTSEYNEQFF
TRBV10-3	.	TRBJ1-5	.	TGTGCCATCAGTGAGGAGCAGGCCCTTTATGAGCCCCAGCATTTT	CAISEEQALYEPQHF
TRBV18	.	TRBJ2-5	.	TGTGCCAGCTCACCATCCCTCGGGCAGGGGACCCAAGAGACCCAGTACTTC	CASSPSLGQGTQETQYF
TRBV11-3	.	TRBJ2-1	TRBD2	TGTGCCAGCAGCGTAAGACTAGCGGGAGTACATGAGCAGTTCTTC	CASSVRLAGVHEQFF
TRBV6-5	.	TRBJ1-2	TRBD1	TGTGCCAGCATCCCTCGGACAGGGGGCTATGGCTACACCTTC	CASIPRTGGYGYTF
TRBV6-5	.	TRBJ2-1	.	TGTGCCAGCAGTCCGAGGAGCTCCTACAATGAGCAGTTCTTC	CASSPRSSYNEQFF
TRBV6-6	.	TRBJ2-3	TRBD1	TGTGCCAGCAGTTTTGGGGACAGGGGGCGAGGAGATACGCAGTATTTT	CASSFGDRGRGDTQYF
TRBV29-1	.	TRBJ2-3	TRBD1	TGCAGCGCCACAGGGGCCCTAGATACGCAGTATTTT	CSATGALDTQYF
TRBV9	few	TRBJ2-2	.	TGTGCCAGCAGCGTCAGGTTCGCGAACACCGGGGAGCTGTTTTTT	CASSVRFANTGELFF
TRBV28	.	TRBJ2-1	TRBD1	TGTGCCATCCGGGACAGTAACAATGAGCAGTTCTTC	CAIRDSNNEQFF
TRBV4-1	.	TRBJ2-7	.	TGCGCCAGCAGCCCGCAGAGCCAGTCGGGGGAGCAGTACTTC	CASSPQSQSGEQYF
TRBV7-7	.	TRBJ2-1	.	TGTGCCAGCAGCCTGGGACTTGCCAACAATGAGCAGTTCTTC	CASSLGLANNEQFF
TRBV7-9	.	TRBJ1-3	.	TGTGCCAGCAGCTCCACAAGCAGGGTTAATGGAAACACCATATATTTT	CASSSTSRVNGNTIYF
TRBV7-9	.	TRBJ2-3	.	TGTGCCAGCAGCGTAAGCACAGATACGCAGTATTTT	CASSVSTDTQYF
TRBV24-1	once	TRBJ1-2	.	TGTGCCACCAGTGATTCCCGGTTCTATGGCTACACCTTC	CATSDSRFYGYTF
TRBV2	.	TRBJ1-4	TRBD1	TGTGCCAGCCAGGGGGTTACTAATGAAAAACTGTTTTTT	CASQGVTNEKLFF
TRBV7-2	few	TRBJ2-1	.	TGTGCCAGCGGAGGGACCTACAATGAGCAGTTCTTC	CASGGTYNEQFF
TRBV5-4	.	TRBJ1-6	TRBD1	TGTGCCAGCAGCACGGACAGGGAATCCTATAATTCACCCCTCCACTTT	CASSTDRESYNSPLHF